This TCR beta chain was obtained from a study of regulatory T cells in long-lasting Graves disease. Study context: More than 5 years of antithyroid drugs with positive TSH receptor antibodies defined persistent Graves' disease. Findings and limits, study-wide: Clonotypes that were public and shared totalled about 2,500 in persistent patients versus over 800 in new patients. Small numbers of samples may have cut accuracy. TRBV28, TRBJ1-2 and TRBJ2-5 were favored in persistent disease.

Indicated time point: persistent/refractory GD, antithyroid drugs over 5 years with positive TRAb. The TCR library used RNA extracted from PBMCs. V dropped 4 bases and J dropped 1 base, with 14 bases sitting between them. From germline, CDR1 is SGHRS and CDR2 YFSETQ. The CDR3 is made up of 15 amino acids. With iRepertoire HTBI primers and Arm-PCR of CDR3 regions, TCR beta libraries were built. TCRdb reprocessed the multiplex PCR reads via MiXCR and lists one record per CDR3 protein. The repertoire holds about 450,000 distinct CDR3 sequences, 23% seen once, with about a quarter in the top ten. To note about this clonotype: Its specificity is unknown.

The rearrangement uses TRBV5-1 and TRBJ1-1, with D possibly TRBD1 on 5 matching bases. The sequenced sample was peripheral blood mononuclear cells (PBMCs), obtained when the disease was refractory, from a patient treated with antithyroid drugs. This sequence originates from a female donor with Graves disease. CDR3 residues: CASSTRRQPNTEAFF. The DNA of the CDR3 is TGCGCCAGCAGCACTCGAAGACAGCCGAACACTGAAGCTTTCTTT.